The 11 T cell receptor beta chains listed next were all sequenced from one sample in a study of T cell clonality in common variable immunodeficiency. This table comes from immunoSEQ multiplex PCR, and its TCRdb copy is limited to in-frame clones, with some not included. The repertoire yields 55,000 to 65,000 clones, none seen only once; the top ten contain around 1.6%. Material: peripheral blood mononuclear cells. The receptors here all came from a person aged 18-70 years in good health.

In its sample, this clone was seen many times. The CDR3 DNA, read in part, is TGTGCCACCGACAGGGGAGACTGGTACGAG. Its translation: CATDRGDWYE. The whole CDR3 reads CATDRGDWYEQYF. The chain is built from TRBV30 and TRBJ2-7; TRBD1 agrees at 8 bases. Read coverage stops 3 residues before the CDR3 terminus; the germline J gene supplies the remainder. The germline V gene encodes CDR1 GTSNPN and CDR2 SVGIG (reference sequence). The junction had 10 bases not matched to a gene; V was cut back by 8 bases and J by 4 bases. The CDR3 sequence is 13 residues long.

The sample holds many counts of this clone. The read gets to within 3 residues of the CDR3 end, and the germline J gene fills in the rest. The chain combines TRBV30 with TRBJ1-2; 10 bases match TRBD1. The CDR3 totals 13 residues. Germline V CDR1 and CDR2: GTSNPN, SVGIG (reference sequence). The V and J ends lost 5 bases and 4 bases, in that order; junction bases with no gene match: 4. The CDR3 bases that were read are TGTGCCTGGGGACAGGGGGTTCTCTATGGC. This translates into CAWGQGVLYG. The whole CDR3 sequence reads CAWGQGVLYGYTF.

This clone showed up many times. The CDR3 end lies 3 residues beyond the end of the read and is filled in from the germline J gene. The V gene is TRBV30, the J gene TRBJ1-4; D not certain. CDR1 is GTSNPN, CDR2 SVGIG, per germline (reference sequence). The CDR3 runs to 12 residues. Trimming removed 2 bases from V and 4 bases from J, with 5 bases in between. The chain's CDR3 is CAWSRLNEKLFF. The DNA read from the CDR3 is TGTGCCTGGAGTCGTCTTAATGAAAAA.

This clone showed up many times. The read is 3 residues too short to cover the CDR3 end, so that end is filled in from the germline J gene. V is TRBV20-1 and J is TRBJ1-5, with no clear D. Germline CDR1 and CDR2: DFQATT and SNEGSKA (reference sequence). Deletions cut 3 bases from V and 4 bases from J, with 10 bases between. CDR3 length equals 13 residues. The CDR3 DNA, read in part, is TGCAGTGCTAGCGGTCCATTTAATCAGCCC. Translating it yields CSASGPFNQP. The entire CDR3 is CSASGPFNQPQHF.

This clone has a count of ten or more. The CDR3 goes on 3 residues after the read ends, and that part is filled in from the germline J gene. The J gene is TRBJ1-1, the V gene TRBV7-9; no clear D. CDR1 is SEHNR, CDR2 FQNEAQ, per germline (reference sequence). This CDR3 has 13 residues. Trimming cost V 5 bases and J 2 bases, with 9 bases left between them. Partial CDR3 DNA: TGTGCCAGCAGCCTGACTGGAAACACTGAA. It yields the protein CASSLTGNTE. The entire CDR3 protein reads CASSLTGNTEAFF.

This clone was picked up many times. Coverage ceases 3 residues before the CDR3 finishes, and the germline J gene fills in the end. The rearrangement links TRBV5-4 to TRBJ2-3; D uncertain. Trimming shortened V by 5 bases and J by 0 bases, and 10 bases separated the two germline ends. The CDR3 sequence is 14 residues long. Germline CDR1 and CDR2: SGHNT and YYREEE (reference sequence). The CDR3 spells CASRKQESTDTQYF. The part of the CDR3 DNA that was read is TGTGCCAGCAGGAAGCAGGAGAGCACAGATACG.

There are many counts of this clone. CDR3 region: CASRLRLGHAGELFF. Partial CDR3 DNA: TGTGCCAGCAGGTTACGGCTAGGCCACGCCGGGGAG. The V gene is TRBV12-3 or TRBV12-4, the J gene TRBJ2-2; D is unresolved. The CDR3 goes on 3 residues after the read ends, and that part is filled in from the germline J gene. V was pared by 6 bases and J by 6 bases, with 17 bases between. The length of the CDR3 is 15 residues.

This clone has a count of ten or more. The CDR3 is cut off 3 residues early in the read; its end comes from the germline J gene. The chain employs TRBV7-8 and TRBJ2-4; D could derive from TRBD1 or TRBD2 (5 bases each). Germline lookup yields CDR1 SGHVS and CDR2 FQNEAQ. Trimming shortened V by 3 bases and J by 7 bases, and 19 bases separated the two germline ends. The CDR3 runs to 16 residues. CDR3 in amino acids: CASSLDPEGLGNIQYF. The DNA read from the CDR3 is TGTGCCAGCAGCTTGGACCCCGAGGGGCTTGGGAACATT.

This clone has ten or more counts. The CDR3 extends 3 residues past the end of the read, so its final part is completed from the germline J gene. The chain has TRBV29-1 and TRBJ1-1, with D unclear. The germline V and J ends were trimmed by 5 bases and 0 bases, with 4 bases remaining between them. This CDR3 spans 11 amino acids. Germline-derived CDR1 and CDR2 are SQVTM and ANQGSEA. This chain's CDR3 is CSVLLNTEAFF. CDR3 DNA (partial): TGCAGCGTTCTTTTGAACACTGAA.

This clone was observed at least ten times. The DNA read from the CDR3 is TGTGCCAGCAGTTTGACTAGAATCAATGAG. Encoded protein: CASSLTRINE. The whole CDR3 is CASSLTRINEQFF. The V gene is TRBV12-3 or TRBV12-4, the J gene TRBJ2-1, with D maybe TRBD2 (6 bases). The read ends 3 residues early relative to the CDR3; the germline J gene fills the gap. V was clipped by 3 bases and J by 6 bases, with 9 bases between them. This CDR3 region has 13 residues.

This clone has ten or more counts. The CDR3 end lies 3 residues beyond the end of the read and is filled in from the germline J gene. This chain uses TRBV7-9 with TRBJ2-2; possibly TRBD2 for D (5 bases). Trimming shortened V by 4 bases and J by 4 bases, and 7 bases separated the two germline ends. CDR1 SEHNR and CDR2 FQNEAQ come from the germline V gene (reference sequence). There are 13 residues in the CDR3. The CDR3 reads CASSSSGTGELFF. CDR3 bases read: TGTGCCAGCAGCTCCAGCGGCACCGGGGAG. The variable domain in full, with the rest retrieved from reference TRBV7-9 and TRBJ2-2, is DTGVSQNPRHKITKRGQNVTFRCDPISEHNRLYWYRQTLGQGPEFLTYFQNEAQLEKSRLLSDRFSAERPKGSFSTLEIQRTEQGDSAMYLCASSSSGTGELFFGEGSRLTVL.